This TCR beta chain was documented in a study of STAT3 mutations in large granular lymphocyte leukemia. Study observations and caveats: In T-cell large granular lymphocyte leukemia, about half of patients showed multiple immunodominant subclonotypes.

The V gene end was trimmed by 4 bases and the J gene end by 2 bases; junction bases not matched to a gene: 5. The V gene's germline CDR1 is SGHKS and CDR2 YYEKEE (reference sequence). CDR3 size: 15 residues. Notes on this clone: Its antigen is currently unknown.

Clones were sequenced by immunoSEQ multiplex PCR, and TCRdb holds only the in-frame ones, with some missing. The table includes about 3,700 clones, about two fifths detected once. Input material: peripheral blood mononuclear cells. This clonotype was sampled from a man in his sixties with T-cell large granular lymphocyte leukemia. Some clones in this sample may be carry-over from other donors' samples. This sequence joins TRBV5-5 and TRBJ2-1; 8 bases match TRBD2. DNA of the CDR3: TGTGCCAGCAGCACCGAGACTAGCGCCTACAATGAGCAGTTCTTC. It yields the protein CASSTETSAYNEQFF.